These 17 T cell receptor beta chains were sequenced from one sample in a study of blood T cell repertoires in COVID-19. The data were produced by immunoSEQ multiplex PCR, yet TCRdb's version contains in-frame clones alone and is incomplete. In the table there are approximately 170,000 clones, approximately 87% of which are singletons. Sequencing input: peripheral blood. The origin of the receptors is a woman in her sixties with COVID-19, enrolled during active disease.

Note on this clone: Other nucleotide sequences in the sample specify the same CDR3. CDR3 protein: CASSIRGVGNQPQHF. DNA for the CDR3: TGTGCCAGTAGTATACGGGGAGTGGGCAATCAGCCCCAGCATTTT. The chain joins TRBV19 to TRBJ1-5; D remains unclear. The CDR3 consists of 15 residues. Germline V gives CDR1 LNHDA, CDR2 SQIVND (reference sequence). V shed 2 bases and J shed 2 bases, with 10 bases lying between them.

The chain joins TRBV5-5 to TRBJ1-5, with D maybe TRBD1 (5 bases). Germline values: CDR1 SGHKS, CDR2 YYEKEE (reference sequence). The CDR3 spans 12 residues. V was trimmed by 2 bases and J by 7 bases, leaving 7 bases between them. DNA of the CDR3: TGTGCCAGCAGCTTCCAGGGACAGCCCCAGCATTTT. This gives the protein CASSFQGQPQHF.

This rearrangement joins TRBV30 to TRBJ2-3, with D perhaps matching TRBD2 (6 bases). The germline V gene has CDR1 GTSNPN and CDR2 SVGIG (reference sequence). The germline V and J ends were trimmed by 3 bases and 2 bases, with 12 bases remaining between them. The CDR3 contains 14 residues. The CDR3 DNA reads as TGTGCCTGGAGGGTTAGCGGCATCACAGATACGCAGTATTTT. It codes for CAWRVSGITDTQYF.

J is TRBJ1-5 and V is TRBV6-5, with 8 positions matching TRBD1. The CDR3 spans 13 residues. The germline V gene encodes CDR1 MNHEY and CDR2 SVGAGI. The V gene end was trimmed by 6 bases and the J gene end by 3 bases; junction bases not matched to a gene: 1. The CDR3 nucleotides are TGTGCCAGCAGGGACAGGGCCAATCAGCCCCAGCATTTT. This translates into CASRDRANQPQHF.

This clone has only one observation. This sequence joins TRBV5-4 and TRBJ2-3; 7 bases fit TRBD2. The CDR3 length is 15 residues. With V trimmed by 5 bases and J by 2 bases, 8 bases remained unmatched. Germline values: CDR1 SGHNT, CDR2 YYREEE (reference sequence). The CDR3 reads CASRGTKLFTDTQYF. The CDR3 coding sequence is TGTGCCAGCAGAGGGACTAAACTCTTCACAGATACGCAGTATTTT. Based on the CDR3 plus reference TRBV5-4 and TRBJ2-3, the full variable domain is ETGVTQSPTHLIKTRGQQVTLRCSSQSGHNTVSWYQQALGQGPQFIFQYYREEENGRGNFPPRFSGLQFPNYSSELNVNALELDDSALYLCASRGTKLFTDTQYFGPGTRLTVL.

The chain recombines TRBV19 with TRBJ1-5; D is ambiguous. The CDR3 length is 16 residues. V lost 4 bases and J 1 base, leaving 14 bases between the germline ends. Germline V gives CDR1 LNHDA, CDR2 SQIVND (reference sequence). In DNA, the CDR3 is TGTGCCAGTAGTACCCTCCGGGTTGAGAGCAATCAGCCCCAGCATTTT. Translation: CASSTLRVESNQPQHF.

This sequence joins TRBV12-3 or TRBV12-4 and TRBJ1-4; D is ambiguous. V was trimmed by 8 bases and J by 10 bases, leaving 17 bases between them. This CDR3 contains 13 residues. Here the CDR3 reads CASRLGSTGKLFF. The DNA of the CDR3 is TGTGCCAGCCGTCTTGGGAGCACGGGAAAACTGTTTTTT.

The genes are TRBV3-1 (or the pseudogene TRBV3-2) and TRBJ1-1; no definite D call. Germline loops: CDR1 LGHDT, CDR2 YNNKEL (reference sequence). The germline V and J ends were trimmed by 4 bases and 6 bases, with 12 bases remaining between them. This CDR3 is 13 amino acids long. The CDR3 reads CASSLGVSPEAFF. The CDR3 region has the DNA TGTGCCAGCAGCCTCGGGGTTTCCCCTGAAGCTTTCTTT.

The CDR3 DNA sequence: TGTGCCAGCAGCCGCGGACAGGGATCAAGCAATGAGCAGTTCTTC. It yields the protein CASSRGQGSSNEQFF. V and J are TRBV7-9 and TRBJ2-1, with 8 bases matching TRBD1. The CDR3 spans 15 residues. V lost 5 bases and J lost 6; bases outside the gene matches: 9. Germline V gene data show CDR1 as SEHNR and CDR2 as FQNEAQ (reference sequence).

This sequence joins TRBV7-2 and TRBJ2-3, with TRBD2 matching over 7 bases. CDR1 is SGHTA, CDR2 FQGNSA, per germline. The J segment lost 2 bases and the V segment lost 3 bases, leaving 5 bases of the junction unmatched. This CDR3 contains 15 residues. The CDR3 sequence is CASSLDLADTDTQYF. In nucleotides, the CDR3 is TGTGCCAGCAGCTTGGACCTAGCGGACACAGATACGCAGTATTTT.

This chain uses TRBV6-4 with TRBJ2-3; D is undetermined. The CDR3 has 16 residues. Trimming cost V 3 bases and J 1 base, with 14 bases left between them. The V gene's germline CDR1 is MRHNA and CDR2 SNTAGT. The CDR3 DNA sequence: TGTGCCAGCAGTGATGATGCTAGTCGGGGCACAGATACGCAGTATTTT. Encoded protein: CASSDDASRGTDTQYF.

V gene TRBV27 combines with J gene TRBJ1-1, with 7 positions matching TRBD1. CDR3 size: 14 residues. The trim removed 6 bases at V and 4 bases at J, leaving 8 bases unmatched. Germline lookup yields CDR1 MNHEY and CDR2 SMNVEV (reference sequence). The CDR3 loop reads CASSGTVASTEAFF. The CDR3 DNA follows: TGTGCCAGCAGCGGGACAGTCGCAAGCACTGAAGCTTTCTTT.

The V call is TRBV24-1, the J call TRBJ2-1; the match to TRBD2 covers 7 bases. The CDR3 spans 16 residues. The junction had 12 bases not matched to a gene; V was cut back by 4 bases and J by 7 bases. The germline gives CDR1 KGHDR, CDR2 SFDVKD. CDR3 DNA sequence: TGTGCCACCAGTGACTCCAGCGGGATGGCGCGGAATGAGCAGTTCTTC. This gives the protein CATSDSSGMARNEQFF.

Worth noting for this clone: In the same sample, other DNA sequences code for this CDR3. The chain couples TRBV24-1 to TRBJ1-2, with 8 positions matching TRBD1. Germline assignment: CDR1 KGHDR and CDR2 SFDVKD. The CDR3 has 14 residues. V was pared by 4 bases and J by 4 bases, with 4 bases of the junction left unmatched. DNA for the CDR3: TGTGCCACCAGTGACCCTGGGACAGGCTATGGCTACACCTTC. Translated: CATSDPGTGYGYTF.

A single count supports this clone. The gene calls are TRBV6-1 and TRBJ1-5, with D unclear. Germline CDR1 MNHNS, CDR2 SASEGT. The CDR3 totals 13 residues. V was clipped by 3 bases and J by 12 bases, with 15 bases between them. The CDR3 DNA reads TGTGCCAGCAGTGAGGGTCTTACCGGGAGCCAGCATTTT. It translates to CASSEGLTGSQHF.

The chain links TRBV7-8 to TRBJ1-4; 8 bases align to TRBD1. V shed 8 bases, J shed 4 bases, and the junction held 12 bases outside the gene matches. Germline V gene sequence: CDR1 SGHVS, CDR2 FQNEAQ. The CDR3 loop spans 16 amino acids. CDR3 amino acids: CASGIRGPLINEKLFF. The CDR3 DNA is TGTGCCAGCGGAATCAGGGGGCCATTAATTAATGAAAAACTGTTTTTT.

The J gene is TRBJ1-5, the V gene TRBV4-2; D is possibly TRBD1 (6 bases). The CDR3 covers 16 residues. V was shortened by 3 bases and J by 1 base, with 13 bases between the two germline ends. The germline V gene has CDR1 LGHNA and CDR2 YNFKEQ. In DNA, the CDR3 is TGTGCCAGCAGCCAGTTCCAGAGGGGGAGCAATCAGCCCCAGCATTTT. It translates to CASSQFQRGSNQPQHF.